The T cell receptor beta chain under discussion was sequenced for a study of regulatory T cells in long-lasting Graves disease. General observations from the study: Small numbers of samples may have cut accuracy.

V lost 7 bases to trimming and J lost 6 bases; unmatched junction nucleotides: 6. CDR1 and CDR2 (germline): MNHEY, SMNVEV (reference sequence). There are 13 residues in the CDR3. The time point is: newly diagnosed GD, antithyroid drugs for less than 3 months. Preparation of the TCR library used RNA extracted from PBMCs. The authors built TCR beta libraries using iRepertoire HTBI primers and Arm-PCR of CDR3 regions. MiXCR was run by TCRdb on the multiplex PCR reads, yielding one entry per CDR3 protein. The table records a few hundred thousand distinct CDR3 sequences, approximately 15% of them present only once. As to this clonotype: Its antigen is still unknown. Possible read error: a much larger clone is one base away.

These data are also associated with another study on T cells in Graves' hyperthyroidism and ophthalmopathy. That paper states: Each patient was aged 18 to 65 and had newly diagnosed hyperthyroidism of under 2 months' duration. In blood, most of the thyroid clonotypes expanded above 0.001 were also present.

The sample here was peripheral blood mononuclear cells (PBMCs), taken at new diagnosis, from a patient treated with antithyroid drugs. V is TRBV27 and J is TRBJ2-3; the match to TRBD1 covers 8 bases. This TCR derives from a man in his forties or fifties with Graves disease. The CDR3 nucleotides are TGTGCCAGCATTGGCAGGGGGCACGATACGCAGTATTTT. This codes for CASIGRGHDTQYF.